The entry that follows covers one TCR beta chain sequence. Its cognate antigen is unknown. This table comes from immunoSEQ multiplex PCR, and its TCRdb copy is limited to in-frame clones, with some not included. Of 150,000 or so clones in the sample, around 90% are singletons; the top ten hold roughly 0.19%. This specimen belongs to a study of graft-versus-host responses after intestinal transplantation. On the study more broadly: Each transplant was multivisceral, liver-intestinal, or isolated intestinal. Once they had received anti-thymocyte globulin induction, all recipients took tacrolimus and steroids for about three years.

Trimming cost V 2 bases and J 0 bases, with 5 bases left between them. Germline V gene lookup returns CDR1 MNHNS and CDR2 SASEGT. The CDR3 contains 14 residues. General study points: Allografts of one patient group, those with graft-donor T cell macrochimerism, had high graft-versus-host to host-versus-graft clonal ratios. Recipient marrow harbored GvH clones, some of which surfaced first in ileum or blood.

V gene TRBV6-1 combines with J gene TRBJ1-3; D not certain. The source of this sequence is a human donor who received an intestinal transplant. The sequenced sample was unstimulated CD4+ T cells sorted from spleen or lymph node cells, obtained before intestinal transplant. The CDR3 DNA reads TGTGCCAGCAGTGAACTGTCCTCTGGAAACACCATATATTTT. Translating it yields CASSELSSGNTIYF.